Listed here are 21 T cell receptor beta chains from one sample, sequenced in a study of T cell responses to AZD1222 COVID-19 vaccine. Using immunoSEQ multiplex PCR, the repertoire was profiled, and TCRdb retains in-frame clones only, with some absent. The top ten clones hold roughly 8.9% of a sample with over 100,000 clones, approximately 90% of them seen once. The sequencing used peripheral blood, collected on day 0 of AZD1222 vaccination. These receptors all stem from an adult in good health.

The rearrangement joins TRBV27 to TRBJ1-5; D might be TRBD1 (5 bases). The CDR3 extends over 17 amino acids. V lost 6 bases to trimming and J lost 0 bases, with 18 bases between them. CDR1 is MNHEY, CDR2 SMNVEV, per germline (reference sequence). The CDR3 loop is CASSHAGQPNSNQPQHF. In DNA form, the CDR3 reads TGTGCCAGCAGCCACGCGGGGCAGCCTAATAGCAATCAGCCCCAGCATTTT.

Written as DNA, the CDR3 is TGTGCCAGCAACGATCCCGGGCATATAAATGCCGAGCAGTACTTC. It yields the protein CASNDPGHINAEQYF. The chain combines TRBV28 with TRBJ2-7; unclear D gene. The CDR3 totals 15 residues. Germline CDR1 is MDHEN and CDR2 is SYDVKM. V lost 7 bases, J lost 6 bases, and 22 bases lay in between.

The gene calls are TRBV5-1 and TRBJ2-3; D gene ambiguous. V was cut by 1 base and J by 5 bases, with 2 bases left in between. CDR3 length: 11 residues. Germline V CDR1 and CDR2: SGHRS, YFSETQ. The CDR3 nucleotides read TGCGCCAGCAGCTTGATAGATACGCAGTATTTT. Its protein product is CASSLIDTQYF. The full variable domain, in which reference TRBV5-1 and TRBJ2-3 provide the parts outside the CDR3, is KAGVTQTPRYLIKTRGQQVTLSCSPISGHRSVSWYQQTPGQGLQFLFEYFSETQRNKGNFPGRFSGRQFSNSRSEMNVSTLELGDSALYLCASSLIDTQYFGPGTRLTVL.

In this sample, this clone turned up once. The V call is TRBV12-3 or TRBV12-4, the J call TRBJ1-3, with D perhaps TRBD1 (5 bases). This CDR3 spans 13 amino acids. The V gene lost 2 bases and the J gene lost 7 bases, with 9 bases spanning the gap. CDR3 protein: CASSLTEGNTIYF. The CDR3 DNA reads TGTGCCAGCAGTTTAACCGAGGGGAACACCATATATTTT.

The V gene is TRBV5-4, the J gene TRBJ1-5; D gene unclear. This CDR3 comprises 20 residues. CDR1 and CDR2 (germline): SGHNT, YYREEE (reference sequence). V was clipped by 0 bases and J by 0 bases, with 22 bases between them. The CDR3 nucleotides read TGTGCCAGCAGCTTGGTGAATAGAGTAAGGGCGGCATATAGCAATCAGCCCCAGCATTTT. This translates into CASSLVNRVRAAYSNQPQHF.

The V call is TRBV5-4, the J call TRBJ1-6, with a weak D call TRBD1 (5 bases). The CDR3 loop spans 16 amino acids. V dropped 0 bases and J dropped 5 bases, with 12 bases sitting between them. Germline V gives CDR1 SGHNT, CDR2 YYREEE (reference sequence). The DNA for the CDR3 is TGTGCCAGCAGCTTGGGGGGCAGGACGGATAATTCACCCCTCCACTTT. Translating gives CASSLGGRTDNSPLHF.

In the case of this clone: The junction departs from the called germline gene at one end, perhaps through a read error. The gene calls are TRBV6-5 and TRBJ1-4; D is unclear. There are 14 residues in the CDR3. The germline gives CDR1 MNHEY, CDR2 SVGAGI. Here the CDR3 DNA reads TGTGCCAGCAGTTACTCTCCCCTGGCGGAAAATCTGTTTTTT. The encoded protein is CASSYSPLAENLFF.

The CDR3 region is CASRRDRAGTGELFF. For the CDR3, the DNA is TGCGCCAGCAGGAGGGACAGGGCTGGCACCGGGGAGCTGTTTTTT. V is TRBV10-1 and J is TRBJ2-2, with 9 bases lining up with TRBD1. The trim removed 6 bases at V and 4 bases at J, leaving 6 bases unmatched. This CDR3 has 15 amino acids. The germline V gene encodes CDR1 WNHNN and CDR2 SYGVQD (reference sequence).

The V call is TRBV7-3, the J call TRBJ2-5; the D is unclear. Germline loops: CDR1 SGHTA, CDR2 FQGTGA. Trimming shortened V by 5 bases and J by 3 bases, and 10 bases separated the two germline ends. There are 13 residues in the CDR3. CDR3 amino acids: CASSPRAEETQYF. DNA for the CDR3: TGTGCCAGCAGCCCTAGGGCGGAAGAGACCCAGTACTTC.

CDR3 amino acids: CASSRRLAGELKQYF. The CDR3 DNA reads TGTGCCAGCAGCCGTAGACTAGCGGGGGAGTTGAAGCAGTACTTC. This chain connects TRBV3-1 (or the pseudogene TRBV3-2) to TRBJ2-7, with 12 bases aligning to TRBD2. Germline V gene lookup returns CDR1 LGHDT and CDR2 YNNKEL (reference sequence). Unmatched junction bases numbered 9, after V lost 4 bases and J lost 8 bases. This CDR3 spans 15 amino acids.

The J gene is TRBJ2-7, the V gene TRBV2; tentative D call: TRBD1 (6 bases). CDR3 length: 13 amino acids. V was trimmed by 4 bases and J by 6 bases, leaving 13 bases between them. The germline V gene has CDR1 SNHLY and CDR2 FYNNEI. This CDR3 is CASSGGPVGEQYF. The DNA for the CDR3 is TGTGCCAGCAGTGGGGGGCCTGTGGGCGAGCAGTACTTC.

The CDR3 DNA reads TGTGCCAGCAGCAAGGGGCACAGGGGCTACGAGCAGTACTTC. Protein product: CASSKGHRGYEQYF. The chain employs TRBV14 and TRBJ2-7; 7 bases are a match to TRBD1. The CDR3 totals 14 residues. Unmatched junction bases numbered 7, after V lost 5 bases and J lost 3 bases. CDR1 is SGHDN and CDR2 is FVKESK in the germline V gene. The full variable domain, completed using reference TRBV14 and TRBJ2-7, is EAGVTQFPSHSVIEKGQTVTLRCDPISGHDNLYWYRRVMGKEIKFLLHFVKESKQDESGMPNNRFLAERTGGTYSTLKVQPAELEDSGVYFCASSKGHRGYEQYFGPGTRLTVT.

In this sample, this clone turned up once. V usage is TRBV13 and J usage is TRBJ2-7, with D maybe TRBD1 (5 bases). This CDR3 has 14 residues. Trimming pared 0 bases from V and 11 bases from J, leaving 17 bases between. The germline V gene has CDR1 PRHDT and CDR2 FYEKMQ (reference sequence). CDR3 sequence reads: CASSLGPGPRSEYF. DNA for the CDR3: TGTGCCAGCAGCTTAGGCCCAGGGCCGCGGTCGGAGTACTTC.

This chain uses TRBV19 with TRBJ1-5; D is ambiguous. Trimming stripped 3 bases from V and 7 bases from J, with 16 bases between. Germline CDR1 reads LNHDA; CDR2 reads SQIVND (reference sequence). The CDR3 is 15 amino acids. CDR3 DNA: TGTGCCAGTAGTATGAGTTTCCCCGTTTACCAGCCCCAGCATTTT. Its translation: CASSMSFPVYQPQHF.

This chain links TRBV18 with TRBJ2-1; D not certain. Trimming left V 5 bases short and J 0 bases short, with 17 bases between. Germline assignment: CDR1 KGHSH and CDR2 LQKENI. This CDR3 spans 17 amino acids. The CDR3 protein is CASSVKGGDSSYNEQFF. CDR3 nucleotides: TGTGCCAGCTCAGTCAAAGGTGGGGATAGCTCCTACAATGAGCAGTTCTTC.

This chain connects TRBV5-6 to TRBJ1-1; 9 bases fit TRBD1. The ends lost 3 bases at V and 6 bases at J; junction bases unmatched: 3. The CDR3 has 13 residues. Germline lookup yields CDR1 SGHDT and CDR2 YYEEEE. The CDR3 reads CASSSRQGAEAFF. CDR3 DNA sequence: TGTGCCAGCAGCTCTCGACAGGGGGCTGAAGCTTTCTTT.

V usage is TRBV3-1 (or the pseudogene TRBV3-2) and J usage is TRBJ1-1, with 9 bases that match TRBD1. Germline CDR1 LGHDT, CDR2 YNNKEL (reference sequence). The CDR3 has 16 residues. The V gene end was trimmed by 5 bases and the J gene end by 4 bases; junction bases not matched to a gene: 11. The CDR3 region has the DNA TGTGCCAGCAGCTCACGCCCGGGACAGGGTTCCACTGAAGCTTTCTTT. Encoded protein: CASSSRPGQGSTEAFF.

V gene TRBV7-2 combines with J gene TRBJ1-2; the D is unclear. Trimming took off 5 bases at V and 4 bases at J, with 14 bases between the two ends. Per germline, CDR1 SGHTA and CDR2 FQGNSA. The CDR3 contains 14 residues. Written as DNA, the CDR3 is TGTGCCAGCAGCCTCGGGCAAAGCGTCTATGGCTACACCTTC. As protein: CASSLGQSVYGYTF.

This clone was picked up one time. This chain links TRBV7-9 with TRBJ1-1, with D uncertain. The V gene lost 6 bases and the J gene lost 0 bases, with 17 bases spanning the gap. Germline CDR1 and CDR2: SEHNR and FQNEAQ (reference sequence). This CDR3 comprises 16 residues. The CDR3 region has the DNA TGTGCCAGCAGTTCCGGACGGGGAACATTGAACACTGAAGCTTTCTTT. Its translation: CASSSGRGTLNTEAFF. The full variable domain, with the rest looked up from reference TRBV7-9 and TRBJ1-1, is DTGVSQNPRHKITKRGQNVTFRCDPISEHNRLYWYRQTLGQGPEFLTYFQNEAQLEKSRLLSDRFSAERPKGSFSTLEIQRTEQGDSAMYLCASSSGRGTLNTEAFFGQGTRLTVV.

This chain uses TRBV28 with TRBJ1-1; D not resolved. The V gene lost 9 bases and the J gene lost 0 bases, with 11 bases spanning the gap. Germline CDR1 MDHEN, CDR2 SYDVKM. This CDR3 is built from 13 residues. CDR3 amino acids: CASFTPMNTEAFF. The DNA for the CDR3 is TGTGCCAGTTTTACACCTATGAACACTGAAGCTTTCTTT.

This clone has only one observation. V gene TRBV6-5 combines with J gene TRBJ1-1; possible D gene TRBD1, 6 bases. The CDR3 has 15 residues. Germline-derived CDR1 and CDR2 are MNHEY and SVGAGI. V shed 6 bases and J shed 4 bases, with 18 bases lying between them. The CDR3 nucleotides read TGTGCCAGCAGAATTTCAGGGGCTCTGAGCACTGAAGCTTTCTTT. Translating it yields CASRISGALSTEAFF.